What follows describes a single T cell receptor beta chain. Its antigen is unknown. This record belongs to a study of T cell responses to AZD1222 COVID-19 vaccine. Study results and limitations: The donors showed a predominance of white British ancestry and of females, with possible underestimation of clonal diversity.

CDR1 is SNHLY, CDR2 FYNNEI, per germline. Deletions cut 8 bases from V and 4 bases from J, with 8 bases between. This CDR3 is built from 12 residues. Data came from immunoSEQ multiplex PCR; TCRdb stores just in-frame clones and leaves some out. The data contain more than 95,000 clones, about four fifths of them singletons. This specimen consisted of peripheral blood, obtained on day 0 of AZD1222 vaccination. The sequence derives from an adult in good health. The chain joins TRBV2 to TRBJ1-4; weak D call: TRBD1 (5 bases). The CDR3 nucleotides read TGTGCCAGCGGGGGTCATAATGAAAAACTGTTTTTT. The encoded protein is CASGGHNEKLFF.